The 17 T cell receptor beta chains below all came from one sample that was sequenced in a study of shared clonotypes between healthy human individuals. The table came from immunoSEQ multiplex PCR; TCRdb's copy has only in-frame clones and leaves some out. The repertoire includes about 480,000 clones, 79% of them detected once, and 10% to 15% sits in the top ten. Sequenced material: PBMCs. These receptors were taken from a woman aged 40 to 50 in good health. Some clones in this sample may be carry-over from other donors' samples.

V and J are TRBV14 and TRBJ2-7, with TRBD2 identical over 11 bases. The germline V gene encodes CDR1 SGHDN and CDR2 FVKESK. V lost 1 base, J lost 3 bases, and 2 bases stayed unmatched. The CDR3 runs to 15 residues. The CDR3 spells CASSQGTSGRYEQYF. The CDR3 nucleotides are TGTGCCAGCAGCCAAGGGACTAGCGGGCGCTACGAGCAGTACTTC.

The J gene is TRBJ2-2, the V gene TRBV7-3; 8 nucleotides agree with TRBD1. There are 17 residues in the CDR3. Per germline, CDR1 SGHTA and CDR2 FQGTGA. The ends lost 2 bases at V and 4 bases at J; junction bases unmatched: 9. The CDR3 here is CASSLSQGAVGTGELFF. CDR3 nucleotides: TGTGCCAGCAGCTTATCCCAGGGGGCGGTTGGCACCGGGGAGCTGTTTTTT.

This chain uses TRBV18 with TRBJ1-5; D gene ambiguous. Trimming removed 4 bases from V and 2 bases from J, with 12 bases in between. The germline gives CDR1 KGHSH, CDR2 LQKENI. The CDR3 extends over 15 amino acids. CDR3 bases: TGTGCCAGCTCACTCAGGTCCGGGCGCAATCAGCCCCAGCATTTT. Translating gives CASSLRSGRNQPQHF.

The CDR3 region is CASSDGTGKNQPQHF. CDR3 sequence (DNA): TGTGCCAGCAGCGATGGGACAGGCAAAAATCAGCCCCAGCATTTT. The gene calls are TRBV13 and TRBJ1-5, with 8 nucleotides matching TRBD1. Germline trimming cut 5 bases from V and 4 bases from J; bases unmatched to any gene: 7. The CDR3 spans 15 residues. Germline CDR1 and CDR2: PRHDT and FYEKMQ (reference sequence).

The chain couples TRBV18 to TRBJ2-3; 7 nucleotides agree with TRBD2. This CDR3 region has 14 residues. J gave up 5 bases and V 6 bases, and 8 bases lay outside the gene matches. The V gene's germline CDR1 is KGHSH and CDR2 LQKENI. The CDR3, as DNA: TGTGCCAGCTCGCCCACTAGCGAGGGAGATACGCAGTATTTT. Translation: CASSPTSEGDTQYF.

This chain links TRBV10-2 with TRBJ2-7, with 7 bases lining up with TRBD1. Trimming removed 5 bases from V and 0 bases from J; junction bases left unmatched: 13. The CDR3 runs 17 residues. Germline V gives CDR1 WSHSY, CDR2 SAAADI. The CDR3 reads CASSSRPGTVHSYEQYF. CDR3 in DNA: TGCGCCAGCAGTTCACGGCCCGGGACAGTTCACTCCTACGAGCAGTACTTC.

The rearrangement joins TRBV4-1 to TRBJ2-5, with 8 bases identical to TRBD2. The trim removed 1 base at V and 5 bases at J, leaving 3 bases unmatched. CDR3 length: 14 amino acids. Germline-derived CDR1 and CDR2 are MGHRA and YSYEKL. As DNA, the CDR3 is TGCGCCAGCAGCCAAGGGGGCGGGAGGGAGACCCAGTACTTC. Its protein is CASSQGGGRETQYF.

The CDR3 DNA reads TGTGCCACCAGCAGAGAGCCGACAGGCAATCAGCCCCAGCATTTT. Residues: CATSREPTGNQPQHF. The V gene is TRBV15, the J gene TRBJ1-5; D might be TRBD1 (5 bases). Trimming left V 0 bases short and J 2 bases short, with 8 bases between. Germline lookup yields CDR1 LNHNV and CDR2 YYDKDF (reference sequence). The CDR3 is 15 residues long.

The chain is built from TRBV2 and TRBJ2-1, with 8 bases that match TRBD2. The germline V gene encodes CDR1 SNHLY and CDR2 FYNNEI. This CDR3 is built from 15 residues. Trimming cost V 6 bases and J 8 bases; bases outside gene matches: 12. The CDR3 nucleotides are TGTGCCAGCAGCTCCTCGGGACTAGTAGATTATGAGCAGTTCTTC. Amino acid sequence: CASSSSGLVDYEQFF.

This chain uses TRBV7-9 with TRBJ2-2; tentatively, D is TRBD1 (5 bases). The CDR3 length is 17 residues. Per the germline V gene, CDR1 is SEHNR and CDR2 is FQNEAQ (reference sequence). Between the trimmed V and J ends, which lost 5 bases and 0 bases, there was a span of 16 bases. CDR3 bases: TGTGCCAGCAGCGGGGCCGGGCAGGTCGCGAACACCGGGGAGCTGTTTTTT. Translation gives CASSGAGQVANTGELFF.

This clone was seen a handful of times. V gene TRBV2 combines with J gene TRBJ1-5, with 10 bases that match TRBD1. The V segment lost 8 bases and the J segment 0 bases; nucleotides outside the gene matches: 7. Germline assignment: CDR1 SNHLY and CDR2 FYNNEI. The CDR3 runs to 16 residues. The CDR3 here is CASDRGQAYSNQPQHF. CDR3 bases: TGTGCCAGCGACAGGGGGCAGGCATATAGCAATCAGCCCCAGCATTTT.

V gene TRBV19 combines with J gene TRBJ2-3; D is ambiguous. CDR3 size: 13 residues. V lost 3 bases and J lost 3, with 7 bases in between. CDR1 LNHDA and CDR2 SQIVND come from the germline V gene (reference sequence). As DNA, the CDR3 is TGTGCCAGTAGTATGACGGGTACAGATACGCAGTATTTT. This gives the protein CASSMTGTDTQYF. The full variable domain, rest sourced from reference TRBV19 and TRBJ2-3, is DGGITQSPKYLFRKEGQNVTLSCEQNLNHDAMYWYRQDPGQGLRLIYYSQIVNDFQKGDIAEGYSVSREKKESFPLTVTSAQKNPTAFYLCASSMTGTDTQYFGPGTRLTVL.

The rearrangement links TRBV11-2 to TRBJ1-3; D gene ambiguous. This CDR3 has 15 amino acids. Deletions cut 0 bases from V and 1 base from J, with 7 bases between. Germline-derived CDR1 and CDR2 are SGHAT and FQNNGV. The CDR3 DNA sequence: TGTGCCAGCAGCTTAGATTGGGGATCTGGAAACACCATATATTTT. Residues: CASSLDWGSGNTIYF.

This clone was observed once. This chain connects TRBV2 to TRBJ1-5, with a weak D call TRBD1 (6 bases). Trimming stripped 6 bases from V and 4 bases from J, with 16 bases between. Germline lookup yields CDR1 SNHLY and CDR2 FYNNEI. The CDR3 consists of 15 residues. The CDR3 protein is CASRVSGHQNQPQHF. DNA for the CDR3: TGTGCCAGCAGGGTATCGGGACACCAAAATCAGCCCCAGCATTTT.

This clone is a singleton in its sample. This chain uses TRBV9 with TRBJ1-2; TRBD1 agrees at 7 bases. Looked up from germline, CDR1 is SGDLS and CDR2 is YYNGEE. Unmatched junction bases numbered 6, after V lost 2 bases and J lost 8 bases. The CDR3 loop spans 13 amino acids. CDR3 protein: CASSVDRFSGYTF. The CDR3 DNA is TGTGCCAGCAGCGTGGACAGGTTTTCCGGCTACACCTTC.

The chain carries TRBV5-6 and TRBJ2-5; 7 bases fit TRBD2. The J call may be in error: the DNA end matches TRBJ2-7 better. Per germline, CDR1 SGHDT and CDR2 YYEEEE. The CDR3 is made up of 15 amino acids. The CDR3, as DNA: TGTGCCAGCAGCGCCCAGGGACTATACACCTACGAGCAGTACTTC. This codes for CASSAQGLYTYEQYF.

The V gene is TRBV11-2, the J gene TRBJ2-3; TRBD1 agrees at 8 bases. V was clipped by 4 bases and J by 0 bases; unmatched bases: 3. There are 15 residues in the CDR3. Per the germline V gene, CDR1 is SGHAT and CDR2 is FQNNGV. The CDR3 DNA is TGTGCCAGCAGCTACAGGGGGGAGAGCACAGATACGCAGTATTTT. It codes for CASSYRGESTDTQYF.